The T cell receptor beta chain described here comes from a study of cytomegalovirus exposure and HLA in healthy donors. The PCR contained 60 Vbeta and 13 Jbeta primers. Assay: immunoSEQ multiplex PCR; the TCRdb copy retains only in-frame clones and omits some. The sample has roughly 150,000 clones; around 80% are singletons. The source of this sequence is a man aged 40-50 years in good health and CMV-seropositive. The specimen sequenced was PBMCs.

This CDR3 reads CASRTGGTDTQYF. The CDR3 nucleotides are TGTGCCAGCAGGACAGGGGGTACAGATACGCAGTATTTT. The rearrangement uses TRBV6-1 and TRBJ2-3; 9 positions match TRBD1. V gave up 6 bases and J gave up 3 bases; unmatched junction bases: 1. The germline V gene has CDR1 MNHNS and CDR2 SASEGT. CDR3 size: 13 residues.